This is a list of T cell receptor beta chains from one sample in a study of TIL therapy for anti-PD-1-resistant metastatic lung cancer. Only in-frame clones appear in the TCRdb table, and some are missing; sequencing was by immunoSEQ multiplex PCR. The sample contains approximately 87,000 clones, about two thirds of which appear only once. Here the sequenced sample was tumor tissue, taken at baseline. The receptors derive from a person aged 25 to 80 with non-small cell lung cancer. The CDR3 runs from the conserved cysteine through the conserved F or W. D genes are given only for firm matches. The size entry is marked missing in some rows and otherwise reads once, few, many or a size class.

>once|TRBJ1-1|NA|TRBV9|14
TGTGCCAGCAGTCGTGGGGGCCGAAACACTGAAGCTTTCTTT
CASSRGGRNTEAFF
>few|TRBJ2-2|NA|TRBV5-4|14
TGTGCCAGCAGCTTGTGGGGGTCTGGCGGGGAGCTGTTTTTT
CASSLWGSGGELFF
>once|TRBJ2-3|NA|TRBV5-4|16
TGTGCCAGCAGCTTGTGGGGGGGGACAGTGGGAGATACGCAGTATTTT
CASSLWGGTVGDTQYF
>NA|TRBJ2-6|NA|TRBV4-1|15
TGCGCCAGCAGCCAAAGGCTAGTTGGGGCCAACGTCCTGACTTTC
CASSQRLVGANVLTF
>once|TRBJ2-7|TRBD1|TRBV6-5|14
TGTGCCAGCAGTTACTCAGGGGGCATTTACGAGCAGTACTTC
CASSYSGGIYEQYF
>few|TRBJ2-2|NA|TRBV10-3|15
TGTGCCACGTCCAAGGGTTCGGGTGGCACCGGGGAGCTGTTTTTT
CATSKGSGGTGELFF
>few|TRBJ2-3|NA|TRBV5-4|13
TGTGCCAGCAGCTTGCCCCGCACAGATACGCAGTATTTT
CASSLPRTDTQYF
>NA|TRBJ2-5|TRBD2|TRBV7-2|16
TGTGCCAGCAGCTTTTACCCGGGGGGTGCCGTGGAGACCCAGTACTTC
CASSFYPGGAVETQYF
>few|TRBJ2-2|NA|TRBV19|14
TGTGCCAGTAGTTGGGGGTTCCAGGCCGGGGAGCTGTTTTTT
CASSWGFQAGELFF
>NA|TRBJ2-1|TRBD2|TRBV7-3|17
TGTGCCAGCAGCTTAAGACCCGGGACTAGCGGTAACAATGAGCAGTTCTTC
CASSLRPGTSGNNEQFF
>medium-sized|TRBJ1-4|NA|TRBV6-5|13
TGTGCCAGCAGTTCTGACACCTTAGGAAGACTGTTTTTT
CASSSDTLGRLFF
>NA|TRBJ2-5|NA|TRBV7-2|13
TGTGCCAGCAGCTTAGGGGTCCAAGAGACCCAGTACTTC
CASSLGVQETQYF
>NA|TRBJ1-1|NA|TRBV29-1|15
TGCAGCGTTGATTCTCGGGGCCGGGATGGCACTGAAGCTTTCTTT
CSVDSRGRDGTEAFF
>once|TRBJ1-4|TRBD1|TRBV6-5|14
TGTGCCAGCAGACCGGGACAGGGGGCTGAAAAACTGTTTTTT
CASRPGQGAEKLFF
>few|TRBJ1-4|NA|TRBV2|14
TGTGCCAGCAGTGATGTAACCCGCTCCTCGAAACTGTTTTTT
CASSDVTRSSKLFF
>NA|TRBJ2-3|TRBD2|TRBV7-2|15
TGTGCCAGCAGCTTCCTAGCGGGAGGGCCAGATACGCAGTATTTT
CASSFLAGGPDTQYF
>NA|TRBJ2-6|NA|TRBV19|14
TGTGCCAGTAGTTGGTCAGTCGGGGCCAACGTCCTGACTTTC
CASSWSVGANVLTF
>NA|TRBJ2-1|TRBD1|TRBV24-1|15
TGTGCCACCAGTCTAGGGACAGGGTCCATCAATGAGCAGTTCTTC
CATSLGTGSINEQFF
>few|TRBJ1-1|NA|TRBV28|14
TGTGCCAGCAGTTTAGTAAGGCAGGACACTGAAGCTTTCTTT
CASSLVRQDTEAFF
>NA|TRBJ1-1|NA|TRBV19|15
TGTGCCAGTAGTATAGAGCGGAACAGGGCGACTGAAGCTTTCTTT
CASSIERNRATEAFF
>NA|TRBJ2-2|NA|TRBV7-2|15
TGTGCCAGCAGGATGGCACGGATGAACACCGGGGAGCTGTTTTTT
CASRMARMNTGELFF
>once|TRBJ1-1|NA|TRBV28|14
TGTGCCAGCAGTTTAATGGTGTTGAACACTGAAGCTTTCTTT
CASSLMVLNTEAFF
>NA|TRBJ1-2|NA|TRBV7-9|15
TGTGCCAGCAGCTTAGAAGGTTCGCAAATTTTGGGCTACACCTTC
CASSLEGSQILGYTF
>many|TRBJ2-7|NA|TRBV28|11
TGTGCCAGCGCTGGGGGGTTCGAGCAGTACTTC
CASAGGFEQYF
>NA|TRBJ1-2|NA|TRBV6-2/TRBV6-3|17
TGTGCCAGCAGTTACTCGAGAGCGGCGGCTCCTAACTATGGCTACACCTTC
CASSYSRAAAPNYGYTF
>few|TRBJ2-5|NA|TRBV5-1|15
TGCGCCAGCAGCTTGACAGGGTTGTACCAAGAGACCCAGTACTTC
CASSLTGLYQETQYF
>NA|TRBJ1-1|NA|TRBV28|16
TGTGCCAGCAGTTTATGGGTCAGGGGTAGGAGTACTGAAGCTTTCTTT
CASSLWVRGRSTEAFF
>few|TRBJ2-7|NA|TRBV24-1|11
TGTGCCACCAGTGATATTAGGGAGCAGTACTTC
CATSDIREQYF
>NA|TRBJ1-5|NA|TRBV28|20
TGTGCCAGCACCTTGTTCGGGGCCTCCATCAGGCAGGGCCTGAATCAGCCCCAGCATTTT
CASTLFGASIRQGLNQPQHF
>NA|TRBJ2-3|NA|TRBV7-2|12
TGTGCCAGCAGCTTATTAACAGATACGCAGTATTTT
CASSLLTDTQYF
>NA|TRBJ1-2|TRBD1|TRBV2|18
TGTGCCAGCAGTGAAGCCCTTACAGGGGGGCGCATCGGTTATGGCTACACCTTC
CASSEALTGGRIGYGYTF
>NA|TRBJ2-7|NA|TRBV6-1|14
TGTGCCAGCAGTGAAGCGCTTCGATGGGGCGAGCAGTACTTC
CASSEALRWGEQYF
>NA|TRBJ2-7|TRBD2|TRBV7-2|15
TGTGCCAGCAGCTTAGCCGGCGGGAGGCGCGACGAGCAGTACTTC
CASSLAGGRRDEQYF
>NA|TRBJ1-2|NA|TRBV18|14
TGTGCCAGCTCACCACCCGCGGACCCCTATGGCTACACCTTC
CASSPPADPYGYTF
>large|TRBJ1-4|NA|TRBV29-1|14
TGCAGCGCCGGAAGGGCTGCAACTAATGAAAAACTGTTTTTT
CSAGRAATNEKLFF
>NA|TRBJ2-2|NA|TRBV6-4|11
TGTGCCAGCACTATAACCGGGGAGCTGTTTTTT
CASTITGELFF
>few|TRBJ1-5|NA|TRBV30|13
TGTGCCTGGAGTGTGGAGAGCAATCAGCCCCAGCATTTT
CAWSVESNQPQHF
>few|TRBJ1-6|TRBD1|TRBV10-3|13
TGTGCCATCAAGGGGACAGGGGATTCACCCCTCCACTTT
CAIKGTGDSPLHF
>NA|TRBJ2-2|NA|TRBV3-1/TRBV3-2|13
TGTGCCAGCAGCCGGATTAGAACCGGGGAGCTGTTTTTT
CASSRIRTGELFF
>NA|TRBJ2-7|NA|TRBV2|12
TGTGCCAGCAGTGAAGCGAGTTACGAGCAGTACTTC
CASSEASYEQYF
>NA|TRBJ1-2|NA|TRBV28|16
TGTGCCAGCAGTCGCTCCGGGGGCCCCTTTGGGTATGGCTACACCTTC
CASSRSGGPFGYGYTF
>NA|TRBJ2-7|NA|TRBV19|14
TGTGCCAGTAGTATAGACACAGGGAGCTACGAGCAGTACTTC
CASSIDTGSYEQYF
>NA|TRBJ2-5|TRBD1|TRBV9|14
TGTGCCAGCAACAGACAGGGGCCACAAGAGACCCAGTACTTC
CASNRQGPQETQYF
>few|TRBJ2-2|NA|TRBV29-1|12
TGCAGCGTTGTCCAGAACACCGGGGAGCTGTTTTTT
CSVVQNTGELFF
>few|TRBJ2-3|TRBD2|TRBV15|15
TGTGCCACCAGCAGAGATCGGGGGGGGTCAGATACGCAGTATTTT
CATSRDRGGSDTQYF
>few|TRBJ1-2|TRBD1|TRBV19|17
TGTGCCAGTAGTGCGCGACAGGGGACAACTCCCATCTATGGCTACACCTTC
CASSARQGTTPIYGYTF